This T cell receptor beta chain was sequenced for a study of T cells in Graves' hyperthyroidism and ophthalmopathy (dated by TCRdb to the late 2010s). Background for the entire study: Peripheral blood samples were taken at the time of initial diagnosis, prior to any treatment. A discovery cohort of about a hundred patients, 43 with Graves' ophthalmopathy and about 58 with stable Graves' hyperthyroidism, was used to find distinguishing TCR V-J signatures. Prospective prediction of ophthalmopathy was tested in an independent validation cohort consisting of about 20 hyperthyroidism patients and 15 to 17 patients who later progressed to ophthalmopathy. The 75 to 100 discovery patients were divided at random into training and test sets in a 7:3 ratio. In six Graves' hyperthyroidism patients, the study also compared T-cell repertoires from thyroid tissue with T-cell repertoires from blood. After blood sampling, hyperthyroidism patients were treated with methimazole at a starting dose of 30 mg daily, and ophthalmopathy patients were treated with high-dose intravenous methylprednisolone. TCR Vbeta CDR3 sequencing of 120 to 150 peripheral blood samples (around 45 ophthalmopathy, 75 to 80 hyperthyroidism and roughly 17 progressor patients) is reported in the paper. Results the study describes overall, beyond this receptor: Most expanded thyroid clonotypes (frequency above 0.001) were also detected in blood, suggesting blood repertoires may reflect thyroid immune responses. In cross-validation, a model built on a 13 V-J signature told ophthalmopathy apart from stable hyperthyroidism with roughly 87% sensitivity and approximately 84% specificity, and in testing the same model reached 80%/75%. Sample size was not statistically predetermined, and investigators were not blinded to group allocation. In validation, the model predicted progression to ophthalmopathy with over 60% sensitivity and roughly 72% specificity, a median of 6.5 months before onset.

This clonotype occurred many times. No antigen is known for it. No qualities accompany the bases; no much larger clone lies one base away. Hyperthyroidism patients were newly diagnosed, with disease duration under 2 months, and aged 18 to 65 years. Patients with uncontrolled infections, other autoimmune diseases, pregnancy or lactation were excluded. Diagnoses were established on the basis of clinical symptoms, serum thyroxine and TRAb, thyroid ultrasound, and orbital computed tomography. For progressor patients, blood was drawn at the first diagnosis of hyperthyroidism, before any ophthalmopathy symptoms had appeared. PBMCs were isolated from 7.5 to 10 ml of fresh peripheral blood by Ficoll-Paque density gradient centrifugation. Progressor patients were initially diagnosed with Graves' hyperthyroidism and developed ophthalmopathy during follow-up. Total RNA was extracted with Trizol reagent, and quality was checked on an Agilent 2100 Bioanalyzer.

The CDR1 and CDR2 encoded by the germline V gene are LGHNA and YSLEER. Here V drops 4 bases and J drops 4 bases, and the junction holds 7 bases not matched to any gene. The CDR3 sequence holds 15 residues, the cysteine and phenylalanine included. The kept DNA is CDR3 alone, 45 bases in frame from the first base. TCR beta CDR3 regions were amplified from RNA transcripts. The first round of RT-PCR for the TCR CDR3 was performed with the HTBI primer set and the Qiagen OneStep RT-PCR kit. Libraries were constructed in a second round of multiplex PCR, after which size selection and purification were performed. Libraries were sequenced paired-end with 100 bp reads on an Illumina HiSeq2000. The study's processing was this. SOAPnuke was used to process the raw data, removing reads that contained adapters or uncalled bases, had a mean Phred below 15, or lacked an exact match to the constant primer or identifier. COPE v1.2.5 was used to merge high-quality paired reads, and clonotypes were defined as unique nucleotide sequences. MiTCR v1.1 was used to align clonotypes to the IMGT TRBV, TRBD and TRBJ reference segments. The analysis was restricted to V-J combinations with a frequency above 0.0001, which together covered 99.2% of the repertoires. A TCS score was defined as the ratio of F50 (clonal expansion) to E x V (chaos), with BLOSUM62-based TCRdist applied between CDR3 peptides within each V-J. Welch's t-statistics and random forest reduced roughly 540 V-J features to 13, which were used in a naive Bayes classifier (R e1071). TCRdb trimmed the raw reads at Q25, called clones with MiXCR and kept productive beta chains. Duplicate CDR3 protein sequences are folded into a single record with the most common DNA and genes. TCRdb's processing, not the study's, gives the V and J calls here. In this sample the table shows approximately 620,000 distinct CDR3 sequences, roughly 14% of which occur a single time. The top ten clones comprise 5.8% of the sample.

The sequenced sample consisted of blood. This TCR came from a young woman with Graves' hyperthyroidism that later progressed to Graves' ophthalmopathy. The chain is made from TRBV4-3 and TRBJ2-7, with 10 bases in between that match TRBD2. The DNA sequence reads TGCGCCAGCAGCCGAGGACTAGCGGAGACATACGAGCAGTACTTC. Protein translation: CASSRGLAETYEQYF.